A single sample is the source of the 14 T cell receptor beta chains below, sequenced in a study of cytomegalovirus exposure and HLA in healthy donors. The PCR ran on 60 Vbeta and 13 Jbeta primers. Clones were sequenced by immunoSEQ multiplex PCR, and TCRdb holds only the in-frame ones, with some missing. The table lists some 110,000 clones, roughly an eighth of them singletons. Sequencing was performed on PBMCs. Every receptor here comes from a man between 40 and 49 years old in good health and CMV-seropositive.

The rearrangement joins TRBV27 to TRBJ2-5, with 8 bases that match TRBD1. V lost 5 bases, J lost 5 bases, and 7 bases stayed unmatched. Germline CDR1 MNHEY, CDR2 SMNVEV (reference sequence). The CDR3 extends over 14 amino acids. In DNA form, the CDR3 reads TGTGCCAGCAGTCCCGAGACAGGGGTGGAGACCCAGTACTTC. Residues: CASSPETGVETQYF.

A few counts support this clone. V gene TRBV29-1 combines with J gene TRBJ1-4; the D is unclear. CDR1 is SQVTM and CDR2 is ANQGSEA in the germline V gene. V was cut by 3 bases and J by 8 bases, with 19 bases left in between. The CDR3 totals 15 residues. CDR3 nucleotide sequence: TGCAGCGTTGAGTCCCCAGGACCGGGGAAGGAAAAACTGTTTTTT. Protein: CSVESPGPGKEKLFF.

V usage is TRBV9 and J usage is TRBJ2-3; TRBD1 might be the D (5 bases). The CDR3 contains 16 residues. The germline CDR1 and CDR2 sequences are SGDLS and YYNGEE. The ends were cut back, 0 bases at V and 1 base at J, with 12 bases in the middle. CDR3 region: CASSVGTSQRTDTQYF. CDR3 nucleotide sequence: TGTGCCAGCAGCGTAGGGACATCTCAACGCACAGATACGCAGTATTTT.

This clone was seen more than once but under ten times. At one boundary the junction diverges from the germline segment, which might be a read error. The chain recombines TRBV29-1 with TRBJ2-7; 14 bases agree with TRBD2. This CDR3 contains 13 residues. Per the germline V gene, CDR1 is SQVTM and CDR2 is ANQGSEA. The CDR3 DNA sequence: TGCGGCGTGGGACTAGCGGGAGTGGGCGAGCAGTACTTC. It yields the protein CGVGLAGVGEQYF.

The chain has TRBV4-3 and TRBJ1-2; 8 positions match TRBD1. In germline, CDR1 is LGHNA, CDR2 YSLEER. The CDR3 consists of 14 residues. After removal of 4 bases from V and 5 bases from J, the junction contained 6 bases not matched to a gene. CDR3 in amino acids: CASSRAGGNYGYTF. The CDR3 region has the DNA TGCGCCAGCAGCCGAGCAGGGGGCAATTATGGCTACACCTTC.

This chain uses TRBV19 with TRBJ2-7, with 9 bases fitting TRBD1. Germline CDR1 reads LNHDA; CDR2 reads SQIVND (reference sequence). With 0 bases clipped from V and 2 bases from J, the junction kept 5 bases outside the gene matches. The CDR3 extends over 16 amino acids. CDR3 in amino acids: CASSIDYGTGTYEQYF. CDR3 DNA: TGTGCCAGTAGTATAGATTACGGGACAGGGACCTACGAGCAGTACTTC. The full variable domain, its missing parts supplied by reference TRBV19 and TRBJ2-7, is DGGITQSPKYLFRKEGQNVTLSCEQNLNHDAMYWYRQDPGQGLRLIYYSQIVNDFQKGDIAEGYSVSREKKESFPLTVTSAQKNPTAFYLCASSIDYGTGTYEQYFGPGTRLTVT.

The rearrangement uses TRBV18 and TRBJ1-1; TRBD1 matches at 9 bases. CDR1 and CDR2 from the germline V gene are KGHSH and LQKENI. The V and J ends lost 2 bases and 3 bases, in that order; junction bases with no gene match: 4. This CDR3 is 15 amino acids long. The CDR3 DNA reads TGTGCCAGCTCACCAGACAGGGGGGTGTACACTGAAGCTTTCTTT. Protein: CASSPDRGVYTEAFF.

The genes are TRBV7-9 and TRBJ2-2; 8 nucleotides match TRBD1. This CDR3 region has 15 residues. Germline V gene data show CDR1 as SEHNR and CDR2 as FQNEAQ (reference sequence). The V and J ends lost 1 base and 5 bases, in that order; junction bases with no gene match: 3. This CDR3 reads CASSLGDRPTGELFF. The CDR3 nucleotides read TGTGCCAGCAGCTTAGGGGACAGGCCGACCGGGGAGCTGTTTTTT.

This clone came up a few times. The V call is TRBV4-3, the J call TRBJ2-7; 9 bases align to TRBD1. The ends lost 3 bases at V and 5 bases at J; junction bases unmatched: 8. Germline V gives CDR1 LGHNA, CDR2 YSLEER. CDR3 size: 15 residues. CDR3 protein: CASSHYRGRRHEQYF. The CDR3 coding sequence is TGCGCCAGCAGCCACTACAGGGGGCGACGTCACGAGCAGTACTTC.

This clone showed up just a few times. V usage is TRBV9 and J usage is TRBJ2-1; D ambiguous. Germline values: CDR1 SGDLS, CDR2 YYNGEE. The V end was cut by 0 bases, the J end by 8 bases, with 21 bases between. The CDR3 spans 17 residues. CDR3 bases: TGTGCCAGCAGCGTAGATCCCCTGAGGTCTATGGTTGATGAGCAGTTCTTC. Translation: CASSVDPLRSMVDEQFF. Full variable domain (rest looked up from reference TRBV9 and TRBJ2-1): DSGVTQTPKHLITATGQRVTLRCSPRSGDLSVYWYQQSLDQGLQFLIQYYNGEERAKGNILERFSAQQFPDLHSELNLSSLELGDSALYFCASSVDPLRSMVDEQFFGPGTRLTVL.

The chain links TRBV10-1 to TRBJ2-2; D might be TRBD2 (6 bases). The germline V and J ends were trimmed by 8 bases and 4 bases, with 11 bases remaining between them. Germline CDR1 reads WNHNN; CDR2 reads SYGVQD (reference sequence). The CDR3 has 13 residues. The CDR3 here is CASGAGLTGELFF. The CDR3 region has the DNA TGCGCCAGCGGAGCGGGCCTCACCGGGGAGCTGTTTTTT.

This clone was counted a few times. This chain links TRBV4-3 with TRBJ1-5; D is uncertain. The CDR3 is 14 amino acids. Trimming cost V 0 bases and J 4 bases, with 7 bases left between them. The germline CDR1 and CDR2 sequences are LGHNA and YSLEER. CDR3 amino acids: CASSQERANQPQHF. CDR3 bases: TGCGCCAGCAGCCAAGAACGAGCGAATCAGCCCCAGCATTTT.

The chain has TRBV7-9 and TRBJ2-5; weak D call: TRBD1 (5 bases). This CDR3 is built from 13 residues. Germline CDR1 reads SEHNR; CDR2 reads FQNEAQ (reference sequence). Trimming removed 5 bases at V and 5 bases at J, with 12 bases between. This CDR3 reads CASSPGIGETQYF. The CDR3 DNA is TGTGCCAGCAGCCCAGGGATCGGTGAGACCCAGTACTTC.

The chain uses TRBV13 and TRBJ1-1; D may be TRBD1 (5 bases). CDR3 length: 17 residues. Germline values: CDR1 PRHDT, CDR2 FYEKMQ (reference sequence). Trimming shortened V by 2 bases and J by 0 bases, and 16 bases separated the two germline ends. DNA of the CDR3: TGTGCCAGCAGCTTATTGAAGGGGTTATCGATGAACACTGAAGCTTTCTTT. As protein: CASSLLKGLSMNTEAFF.